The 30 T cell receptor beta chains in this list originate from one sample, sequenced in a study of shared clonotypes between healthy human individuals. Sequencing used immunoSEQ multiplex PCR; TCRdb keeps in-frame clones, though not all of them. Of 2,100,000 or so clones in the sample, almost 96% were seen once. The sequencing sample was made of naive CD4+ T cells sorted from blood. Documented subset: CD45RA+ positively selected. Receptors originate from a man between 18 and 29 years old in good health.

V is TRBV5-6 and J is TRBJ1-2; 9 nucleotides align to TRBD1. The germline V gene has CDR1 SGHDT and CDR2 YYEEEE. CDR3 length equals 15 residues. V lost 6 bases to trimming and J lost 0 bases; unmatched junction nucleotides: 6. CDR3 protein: CASNLQGAANYGYTF. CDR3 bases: TGTGCCAGCAACTTACAGGGGGCAGCTAACTATGGCTACACCTTC.

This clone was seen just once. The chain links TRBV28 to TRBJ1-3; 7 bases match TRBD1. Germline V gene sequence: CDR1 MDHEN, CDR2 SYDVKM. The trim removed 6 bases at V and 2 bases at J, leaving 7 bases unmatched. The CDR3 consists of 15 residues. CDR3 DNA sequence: TGTGCCAGCAGGTCAGGGGGGGCGGCTGGAAACACCATATATTTT. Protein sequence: CASRSGGAAGNTIYF.

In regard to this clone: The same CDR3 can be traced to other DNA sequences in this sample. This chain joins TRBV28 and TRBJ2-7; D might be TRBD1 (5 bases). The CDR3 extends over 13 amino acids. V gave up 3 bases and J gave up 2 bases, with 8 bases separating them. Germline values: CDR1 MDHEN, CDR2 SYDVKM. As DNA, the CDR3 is TGTGCCAGCAGTTTGACAGCGCCCTACGAGCAGTACTTC. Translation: CASSLTAPYEQYF.

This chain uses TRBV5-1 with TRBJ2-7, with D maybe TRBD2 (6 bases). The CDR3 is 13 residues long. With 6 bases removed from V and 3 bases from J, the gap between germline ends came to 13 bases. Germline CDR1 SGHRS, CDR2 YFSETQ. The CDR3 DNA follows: TGCGCCAGCAAGGATAGCGGAGGCTACGAGCAGTACTTC. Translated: CASKDSGGYEQYF.

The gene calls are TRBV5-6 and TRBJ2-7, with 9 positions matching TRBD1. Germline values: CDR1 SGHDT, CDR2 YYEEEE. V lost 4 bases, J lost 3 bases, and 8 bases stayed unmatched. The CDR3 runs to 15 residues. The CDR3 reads CASSPEGQGNYEQYF. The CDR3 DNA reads TGTGCCAGCAGCCCGGAGGGACAGGGAAACTACGAGCAGTACTTC.

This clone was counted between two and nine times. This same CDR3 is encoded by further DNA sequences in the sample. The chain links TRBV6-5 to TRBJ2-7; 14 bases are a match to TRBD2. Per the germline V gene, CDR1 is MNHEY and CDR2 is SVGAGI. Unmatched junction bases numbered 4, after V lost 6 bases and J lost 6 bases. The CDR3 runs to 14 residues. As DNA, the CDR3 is TGTGCCAGCAGACCCGGACTAGCGGGAGGCGAGCAGTACTTC. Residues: CASRPGLAGGEQYF.

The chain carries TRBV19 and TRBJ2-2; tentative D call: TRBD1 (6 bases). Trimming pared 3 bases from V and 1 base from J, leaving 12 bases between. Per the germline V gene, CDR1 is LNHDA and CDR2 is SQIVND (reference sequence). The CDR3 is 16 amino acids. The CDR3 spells CASSMGPRGNTGELFF. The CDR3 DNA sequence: TGTGCCAGTAGTATGGGTCCCAGGGGGAACACCGGGGAGCTGTTTTTT.

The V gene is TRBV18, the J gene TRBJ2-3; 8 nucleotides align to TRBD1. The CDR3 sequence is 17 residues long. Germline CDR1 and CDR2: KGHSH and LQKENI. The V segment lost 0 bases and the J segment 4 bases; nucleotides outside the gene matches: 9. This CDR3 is CASSPPITGGSADTQYF. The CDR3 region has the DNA TGTGCCAGCTCACCACCAATTACAGGGGGGTCTGCAGATACGCAGTATTTT.

CDR3 nucleotides: TGTGCCAGCTCACCACCCAGACAGGGGAGCTCCTACGAGCAGTACTTC. The encoded protein is CASSPPRQGSSYEQYF. This chain links TRBV18 with TRBJ2-7; 8 bases agree with TRBD1. CDR3 size: 16 residues. The junction had 4 bases not matched to a gene; V was cut back by 0 bases and J by 0 bases. Looked up from germline, CDR1 is KGHSH and CDR2 is LQKENI.

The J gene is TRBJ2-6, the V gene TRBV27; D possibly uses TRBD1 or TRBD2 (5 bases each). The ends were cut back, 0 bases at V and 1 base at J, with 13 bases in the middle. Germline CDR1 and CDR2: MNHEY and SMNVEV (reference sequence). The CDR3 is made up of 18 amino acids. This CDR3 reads CASSLSGTATSGANVLTF. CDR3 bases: TGTGCCAGCAGTTTATCCGGGACGGCCACTTCTGGGGCCAACGTCCTGACTTTC. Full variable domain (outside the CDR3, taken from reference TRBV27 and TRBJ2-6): EAQVTQNPRYLITVTGKKLTVTCSQNMNHEYMSWYRQDPGLGLRQIYYSMNVEVTDKGDVPEGYKVSRKEKRNFPLILESPSPNQTSLYFCASSLSGTATSGANVLTFGAGSRLTVL.

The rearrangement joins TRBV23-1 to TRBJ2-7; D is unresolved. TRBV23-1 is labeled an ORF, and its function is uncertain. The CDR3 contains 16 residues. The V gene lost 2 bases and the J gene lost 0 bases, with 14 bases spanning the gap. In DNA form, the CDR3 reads TGCGCCAGCAGTCAAGAGAAAAAAACAGTCTCCTACGAGCAGTACTTC. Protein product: CASSQEKKTVSYEQYF.

CDR3: CASSQTGTGANVLTF. In DNA form, the CDR3 reads TGCGCCAGCAGCCAAACAGGGACTGGGGCCAACGTCCTGACTTTC. The chain uses TRBV5-1 and TRBJ2-6; the D gene is possibly TRBD1 (6 bases). Trimming pared 4 bases from V and 2 bases from J, leaving 10 bases between. The length of the CDR3 is 15 residues. Germline V gene sequence: CDR1 SGHRS, CDR2 YFSETQ.

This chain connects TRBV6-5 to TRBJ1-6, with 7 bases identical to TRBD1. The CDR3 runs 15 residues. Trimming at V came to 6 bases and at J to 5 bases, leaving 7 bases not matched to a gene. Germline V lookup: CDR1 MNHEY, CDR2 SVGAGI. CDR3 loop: CASSITQGDNSPLHF. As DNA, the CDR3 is TGTGCCAGCAGCATTACCCAGGGGGATAATTCACCCCTCCACTTT.

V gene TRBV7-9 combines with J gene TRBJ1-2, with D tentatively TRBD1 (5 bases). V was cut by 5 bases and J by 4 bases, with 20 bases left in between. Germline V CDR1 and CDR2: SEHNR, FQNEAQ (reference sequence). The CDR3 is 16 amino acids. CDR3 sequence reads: CASSHPTVNHSYGYTF. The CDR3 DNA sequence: TGTGCCAGCAGCCACCCGACAGTTAATCATTCCTATGGCTACACCTTC.

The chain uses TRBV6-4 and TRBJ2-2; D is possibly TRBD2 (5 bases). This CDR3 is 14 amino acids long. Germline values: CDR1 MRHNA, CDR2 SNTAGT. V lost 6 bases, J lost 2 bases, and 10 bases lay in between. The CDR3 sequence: CASRSGVNTGELFF. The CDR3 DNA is TGTGCCAGCAGAAGCGGAGTTAACACCGGGGAGCTGTTTTTT.

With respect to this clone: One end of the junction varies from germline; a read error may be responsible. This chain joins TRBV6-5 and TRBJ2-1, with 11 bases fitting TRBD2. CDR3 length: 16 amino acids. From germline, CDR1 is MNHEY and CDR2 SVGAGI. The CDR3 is CASSYGSGGAYNEQFF. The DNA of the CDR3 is TGTGCCAGCAGTTACGGTAGCGGGGGGGCCTATAATGAGCAGTTCTTC.

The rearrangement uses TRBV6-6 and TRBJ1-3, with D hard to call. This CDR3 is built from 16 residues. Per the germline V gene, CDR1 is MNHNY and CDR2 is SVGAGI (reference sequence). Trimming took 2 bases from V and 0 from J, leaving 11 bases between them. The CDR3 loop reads CASSYGRVSSGNTIYF. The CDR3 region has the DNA TGTGCCAGCAGTTACGGGCGAGTGAGCTCTGGAAACACCATATATTTT.

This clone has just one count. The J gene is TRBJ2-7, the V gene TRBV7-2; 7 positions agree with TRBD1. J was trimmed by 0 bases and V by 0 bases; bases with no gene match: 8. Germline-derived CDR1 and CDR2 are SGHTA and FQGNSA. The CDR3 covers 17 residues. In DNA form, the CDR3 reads TGTGCCAGCAGCTTAGCCCCCCCGGGACAGCACTCCTACGAGCAGTACTTC. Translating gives CASSLAPPGQHSYEQYF. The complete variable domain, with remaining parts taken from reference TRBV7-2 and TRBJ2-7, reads GAGVSQSPSNKVTEKGKDVELRCDPISGHTALYWYRQSLGQGLEFLIYFQGNSAPDKSGLPSDRFSAERTGGSVSTLTIQRTQQEDSAVYLCASSLAPPGQHSYEQYFGPGTRLTVT.

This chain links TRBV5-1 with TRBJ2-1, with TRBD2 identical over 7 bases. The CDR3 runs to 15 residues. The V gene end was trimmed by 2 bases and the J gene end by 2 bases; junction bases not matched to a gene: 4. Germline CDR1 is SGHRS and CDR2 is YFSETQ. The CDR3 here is CASSFPGGTYNEQFF. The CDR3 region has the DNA TGCGCCAGCAGCTTCCCGGGAGGAACCTACAATGAGCAGTTCTTC.

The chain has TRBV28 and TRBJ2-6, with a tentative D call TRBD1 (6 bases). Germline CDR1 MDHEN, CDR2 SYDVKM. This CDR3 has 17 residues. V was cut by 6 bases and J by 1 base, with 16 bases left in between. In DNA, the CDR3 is TGTGCCAGCAGGACAAACAGGGAAAGTTCTGGGGCCAACGTCCTGACTTTC. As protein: CASRTNRESSGANVLTF. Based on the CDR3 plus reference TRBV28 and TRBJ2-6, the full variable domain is DVKVTQSSRYLVKRTGEKVFLECVQDMDHENMFWYRQDPGLGLRLIYFSYDVKMKEKGDIPEGYSVSREKKERFSLILESASTNQTSMYLCASRTNRESSGANVLTFGAGSRLTVL.

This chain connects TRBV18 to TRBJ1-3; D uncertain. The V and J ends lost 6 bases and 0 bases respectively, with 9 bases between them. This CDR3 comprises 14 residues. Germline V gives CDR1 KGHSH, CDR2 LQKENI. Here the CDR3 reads CASSKASSGNTIYF. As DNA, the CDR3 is TGTGCCAGCTCGAAAGCGAGCTCTGGAAACACCATATATTTT.

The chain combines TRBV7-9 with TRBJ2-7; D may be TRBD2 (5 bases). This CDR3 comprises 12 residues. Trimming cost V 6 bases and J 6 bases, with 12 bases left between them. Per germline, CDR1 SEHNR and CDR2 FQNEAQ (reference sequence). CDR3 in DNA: TGTGCCAGCAGTCGTACTAGTTTCGAGCAGTACTTC. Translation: CASSRTSFEQYF.

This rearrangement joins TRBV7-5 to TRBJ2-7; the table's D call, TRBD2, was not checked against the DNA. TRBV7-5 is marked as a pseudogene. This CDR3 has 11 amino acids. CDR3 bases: TGTGCCAGACTCGGGAGAAGGCAGCAGTACTTC. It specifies CARLGRRQQYF.

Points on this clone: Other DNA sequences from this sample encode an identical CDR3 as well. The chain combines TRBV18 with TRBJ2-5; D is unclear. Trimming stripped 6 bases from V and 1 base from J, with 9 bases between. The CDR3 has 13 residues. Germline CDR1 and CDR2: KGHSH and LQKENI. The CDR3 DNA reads TGTGCCAGCTCCCCCGGGCCCCAAGAGACCCAGTACTTC. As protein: CASSPGPQETQYF.

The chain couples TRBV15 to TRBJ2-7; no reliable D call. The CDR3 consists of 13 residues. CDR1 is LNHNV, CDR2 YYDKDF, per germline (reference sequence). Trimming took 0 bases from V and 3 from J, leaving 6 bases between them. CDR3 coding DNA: TGTGCCACCAGCAGAGACATATACTACGAGCAGTACTTC. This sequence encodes CATSRDIYYEQYF.

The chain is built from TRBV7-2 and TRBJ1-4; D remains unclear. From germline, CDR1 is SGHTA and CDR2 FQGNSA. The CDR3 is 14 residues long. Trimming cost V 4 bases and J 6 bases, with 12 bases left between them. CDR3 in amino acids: CASSSGRKYEKLFF. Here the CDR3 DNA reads TGTGCCAGCAGCTCCGGGAGAAAATATGAAAAACTGTTTTTT.

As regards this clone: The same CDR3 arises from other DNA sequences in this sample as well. CDR3 amino acids: CASSPGHLQETQYF. The CDR3 DNA is TGCGCCAGCAGCCCGGGACACCTCCAAGAGACCCAGTACTTC. The V call is TRBV5-1, the J call TRBJ2-5; D might be TRBD1 (6 bases). The germline CDR1 and CDR2 sequences are SGHRS and YFSETQ. The V end was cut by 4 bases, the J end by 1 base, with 11 bases between. The CDR3 has 14 amino acids.

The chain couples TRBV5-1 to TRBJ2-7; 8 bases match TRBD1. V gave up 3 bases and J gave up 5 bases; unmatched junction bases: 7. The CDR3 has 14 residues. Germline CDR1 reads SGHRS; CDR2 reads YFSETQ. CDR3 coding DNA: TGCGCCAGCAGCTCTTTACAGGGGGGCAACGAGCAGTACTTC. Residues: CASSSLQGGNEQYF.

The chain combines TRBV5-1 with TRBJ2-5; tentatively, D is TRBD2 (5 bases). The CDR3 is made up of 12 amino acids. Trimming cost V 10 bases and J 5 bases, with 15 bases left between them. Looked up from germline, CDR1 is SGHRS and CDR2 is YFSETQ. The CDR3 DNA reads TGCGCCGGTAGCGTGGTAGGGGAGACCCAGTACTTC. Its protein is CAGSVVGETQYF.

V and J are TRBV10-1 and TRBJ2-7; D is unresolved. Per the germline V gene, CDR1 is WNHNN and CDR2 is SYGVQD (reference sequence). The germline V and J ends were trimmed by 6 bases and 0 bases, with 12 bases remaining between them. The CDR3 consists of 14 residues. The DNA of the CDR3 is TGCGCCAGCAGCACAGACCCCGGCTCCTACGAGCAGTACTTC. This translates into CASSTDPGSYEQYF.